This TCR beta chain was captured in a study of T cell repertoires in ileal Crohn's disease (dated by TCRdb to the late 2010s). Turning to the overall study: At the time of surgery, roughly 40% of patients were active smokers, and the median duration of disease was roughly eight years. Endoscopic postoperative recurrence was defined by a Rutgeerts score above i0. The study sequenced approximately 180 mucosal samples from 55 or so patients, taken at several locations on the surgical specimen and at postoperative endoscopy. Running in parallel with the study was a multicentre cohort set up to find predictors of early endoscopic recurrence following ileocolonic resection. Roughly half of the patients were given postoperative therapy, with about 19 on anti-TNF agents and about 11 on thiopurines. Surgery was performed for a complication in all patients, with stricturing disease in roughly 61% and penetrating disease in around 40%. TCR repertoire analysis was done in 50 to 70 Crohn's disease patients from a prospective multicentre cohort. M6 samples were neoterminal ileum biopsies taken at postoperative colonoscopy. What the authors observed across the whole study: Sorted CD8 T cells carried more high-frequency clones than CD4 T cells, suggesting mucosal expansions were mainly CD8. Only a subgroup of patients, of unstated size, had mucosal CD4 and CD8 T cells sorted and sequenced. The timing of postoperative endoscopy varied within the first year after surgery, and the median delay was 6.9 months. Higher high-frequency clone percentages at surgery were associated with endoscopic recurrence; all patients with clonality above 26.8% (18/57) had recurrence. A significantly higher proportion of clonal expansions was observed in active smokers at surgery than in non-smokers (about 25% vs 18%, p=0.02).

Per the publication, the time point label means: neoterminal ileum biopsy at postoperative endoscopy, about 6 months after surgery. Adults with ileal or ileocolonic Crohn's disease for whom ileocolonic resection was indicated were considered eligible. Whole ileal mucosal biopsies were kept frozen at -80 degrees C prior to DNA extraction. A TRizol-based method was used to extract genomic DNA from the frozen whole biopsies, and the DNA was quantified with a NanoDrop 2000 spectrophotometer. For commercial TCRB immunosequencing, around 0.5 micrograms of biopsy DNA were submitted for each sample. Adaptive Biotechnology amplified CDR3 regions from genomic DNA with a two-step multiplex PCR that controlled for amplification bias. In the first PCR, primers covered every V and J gene segment, and in the second PCR, barcodes and Illumina adapters were added. An Illumina instrument was used to sequence the CDR3 libraries. Turning to the authors' computational methods: The analysis used both the pipelines supplied by the vendor and custom analysis of the raw data in R/Bioconductor with R version 3.3.0. Clonality, which ranges from 0 to 1, was calculated as the inverse of the normalised Shannon entropy across all productive clones. High-frequency clones were defined as the share of the repertoire occupied by the top 100 clones, with only clones passing a 95% confidence test being retained. Overlap between samples was measured with the Morisita-Horn index, while repertoire diversity was measured with the Simpson index. What TCRdb holds here is the immuneACCESS table cut down to in-frame rearrangements. Part of the clones is not present; checked against another copy, under half of the missing clones reflect an unresolved V gene, and the others are unexplained. That table gives V, J and clone size, and the DNA gave D and trimming. This sample is represented by roughly 20,000 clones; over 60% of them were singletons. About 4% of the sample belongs to the ten largest clones.

This clone is a singleton in its sample. Its antigen has not been determined. The sample holds no much larger clone one base away, and base qualities are not on file. According to the germline V gene, CDR1 reads MNHEY and CDR2 reads SVGAGI. The V end gives up 2 bases and the J end 3 bases, leaving 0 bases in the junction not matched to a gene. Reading from cysteine to phenylalanine, the CDR3 counts 14 amino acids. Left in the record is the CDR3 DNA by itself, 42 bases read in frame from the first base. The V gene is TRBV6-5 and the J gene is TRBJ2-3, with TRBD1 matching 9 junction bases. The sample was ileal tissue. This TCR was recovered from an adult with Crohn's disease. The nucleotides read TGTGCCAGCAGTTACGGGACAGGGACAGATACGCAGTATTTT. Translated, this gives CASSYGTGTDTQYF.